The 15 T cell receptor beta chains below were found in one sample sequenced in a study of blood T cells in healthy people across ages. A J-beta primer mix and a sample-barcoded 5' primer were used in a second PCR of roughly 7 to 12 cycles. MiXCR, applied by TCRdb to the 5' RACE reads, yields one record per CDR3 protein. The sample consists of about 650,000 distinct CDR3 sequences, approximately 31% of them appearing once. The sequenced material came from blood. Source of these receptors: a woman older than 75 in good health.

J is TRBJ2-6 and V is TRBV29-1; 8 bases match TRBD1. Germline assignment: CDR1 SQVTM and CDR2 ANQGSEA. V lost 6 bases and J lost 4; bases outside the gene matches: 11. CDR3 length equals 16 residues. As DNA, the CDR3 is TGCAGCGTGAGGGGACAGGCCCAAGACGGGGCCAACGTCCTGACTTTC. Its translation is CSVRGQAQDGANVLTF.

This clonotype appeared many times. The chain uses TRBV5-1 and TRBJ1-5, with unresolved D. Trimming stripped 0 bases from V and 0 bases from J, with 7 bases between. Looked up from germline, CDR1 is SGHRS and CDR2 is YFSETQ. CDR3 length equals 15 residues. The CDR3, as DNA: TGCGCCAGCAGCTTGGACAGCAATAGCAATCAGCCCCAGCATTTT. It yields the protein CASSLDSNSNQPQHF.

The chain combines TRBV4-1 with TRBJ2-3, with 9 nucleotides matching TRBD2. The V gene's germline CDR1 is MGHRA and CDR2 YSYEKL. With V trimmed by 5 bases and J by 5 bases, 8 bases remained unmatched. The CDR3 consists of 15 residues. The CDR3 nucleotides read TGCGCCAGCAGCGAAAGTGCACTAGCGGGAGATACGCAGTATTTT. This encodes CASSESALAGDTQYF.

The CDR3 sequence is CASSQDTSGSYEQYF. CDR3 bases: TGCGCCAGCAGCCAAGATACTAGCGGGAGCTACGAGCAGTACTTC. The chain has TRBV4-1 and TRBJ2-4; 11 bases map to TRBD2. The better agreement between TRBJ2-7 and the DNA end casts doubt on the J call. CDR3 length equals 15 residues. Per germline, CDR1 MGHRA and CDR2 YSYEKL.

V usage is TRBV12-3 or TRBV12-4 and J usage is TRBJ2-3, with D maybe TRBD2 (6 bases). This CDR3 is 16 amino acids long. Trimming shortened V by 6 bases and J by 7 bases, and 23 bases separated the two germline ends. CDR3 in amino acids: CASRAGTNIAGYTQYF. CDR3 nucleotides: TGTGCCAGCAGGGCCGGGACCAATATCGCGGGGTATACGCAGTATTTT.

This clonotype was seen many times. The V gene is TRBV20-1, the J gene TRBJ2-7; tentative D call: TRBD2 (5 bases). The CDR3 covers 14 residues. Trimming cost V 6 bases and J 0 bases, with 15 bases left between them. Looked up from germline, CDR1 is DFQATT and CDR2 is SNEGSKA (reference sequence). The DNA of the CDR3 is TGCAGTGCCATAGTAGTGGGAGCCTCCTACGAGCAGTACTTC. It is translated as CSAIVVGASYEQYF.

This clonotype appeared many times. The V gene is TRBV12-3 or TRBV12-4, the J gene TRBJ1-1, with 10 bases fitting TRBD1. CDR3 size: 16 residues. Trimming at V came to 2 bases and at J to 6 bases, leaving 9 bases not matched to a gene. Here the CDR3 DNA reads TGTGCCAGCAGTTTAATGAGGACAGGGGGATCCTCTGAAGCTTTCTTT. It codes for CASSLMRTGGSSEAFF.

This clonotype was observed a few times. The chain has TRBV12-3 or TRBV12-4 and TRBJ2-3; a possible D gene is TRBD2 (7 bases). Trimming took 8 bases from V and 2 from J, leaving 14 bases between them. This CDR3 is 14 amino acids long. The CDR3 DNA reads TGTGCCAGCCTTAGGGGGGGGGCCACAGATACGCAGTATTTT. This translates into CASLRGGATDTQYF.

V is TRBV5-1 and J is TRBJ2-2, with D possibly matching TRBD1 (5 bases). The CDR3 sequence is 13 residues long. Germline assignment: CDR1 SGHRS and CDR2 YFSETQ. The V and J ends lost 0 bases and 13 bases respectively, with 13 bases between them. In DNA form, the CDR3 reads TGCGCCAGCAGCTTGGGCAGGGCCTCCATGCTGTTTTTT. It translates to CASSLGRASMLFF.

This sequence joins TRBV7-9 and TRBJ1-2; TRBD1 might be the D (5 bases). CDR1 is SEHNR and CDR2 is FQNEAQ in the germline V gene (reference sequence). The CDR3 loop spans 13 amino acids. Trimming pared 8 bases from V and 5 bases from J, leaving 15 bases between. CDR3 sequence (DNA): TGTGCCAGCTCCCGGGGGGAGACTTATGGCTACACCTTC. It codes for CASSRGETYGYTF.

This clonotype was picked up many times. The chain joins TRBV20-1 to TRBJ1-2; 10 nucleotides agree with TRBD1. This CDR3 is 16 amino acids long. The V gene's germline CDR1 is DFQATT and CDR2 SNEGSKA (reference sequence). The V segment lost 2 bases and the J segment 6 bases; nucleotides outside the gene matches: 12. CDR3 in DNA: TGCAGTGCTAGATTGTCTCCTGACAGGGGGCGCGATGGCTACACCTTC. It specifies CSARLSPDRGRDGYTF.

This clonotype was seen many times. V is TRBV27 and J is TRBJ2-7, with a tentative D call TRBD2 (6 bases). Germline CDR1 and CDR2: MNHEY and SMNVEV (reference sequence). The CDR3 contains 15 residues. V lost 6 bases, J lost 3 bases, and 18 bases lay in between. Here the CDR3 reads CASREGSERFYEQYF. CDR3 DNA sequence: TGTGCCAGCAGGGAGGGGTCGGAAAGGTTCTACGAGCAGTACTTC.

This clonotype was counted many times. The V gene is TRBV5-8, the J gene TRBJ2-3; 8 bases agree with TRBD1. The germline V gene encodes CDR1 SGHTS and CDR2 YDEGEE. J was trimmed by 0 bases and V by 2 bases; bases with no gene match: 2. This CDR3 region has 15 residues. This CDR3 is CASSFRDRSTDTQYF. CDR3 DNA sequence: TGTGCCAGCAGCTTCCGGGACAGGAGCACAGATACGCAGTATTTT.

This sequence joins TRBV25-1 and TRBJ2-3, with TRBD2 identical over 8 bases. Germline values: CDR1 MGHDK, CDR2 SYGVNS. The CDR3 runs to 15 residues. J was trimmed by 1 base and V by 5 bases; bases with no gene match: 5. The CDR3 DNA reads as TGTGCCAGCAGTCAAGCGGGGGATGGCACAGATACGCAGTATTTT. Translation: CASSQAGDGTDTQYF.

Many counts were recorded for this clonotype. V and J are TRBV9 and TRBJ2-3; 8 bases fit TRBD2. This CDR3 has 14 residues. The V and J ends lost 5 bases and 5 bases, in that order; junction bases with no gene match: 7. The germline gives CDR1 SGDLS, CDR2 YYNGEE. The CDR3 region has the DNA TGTGCCAGCAGTCGCGGGGGGTTCGGAGATACGCAGTATTTT. It yields the protein CASSRGGFGDTQYF.